The clone carrying this T cell receptor beta chain was counted only a few times. The data were produced by immunoSEQ multiplex PCR, yet TCRdb's version contains in-frame clones alone and is incomplete. The table includes roughly 240,000 clones, around four fifths detected once. These data originate in a study of blood T cell repertoires in COVID-19. Germline V lookup: CDR1 SGHKS, CDR2 YYEKEE (reference sequence). CDR3 length equals 15 residues. V gave up 0 bases and J gave up 3 bases; unmatched junction bases: 4. The source material was PBMCs or T cells enriched from blood (not recorded which). V is TRBV5-5 and J is TRBJ2-7; TRBD1 aligns across 9 bases. The clonotype was recovered from a woman in her 40s who had been exposed to COVID-19. The CDR3 coding sequence is TGTGCCAGCAGCTTGGATGGACAGGGGTACTACGAGCAGTACTTC. This encodes CASSLDGQGYYEQYF.